A selection of T cell receptor beta chains follows, all from one sample in a study of blood T cell repertoires in COVID-19. The repertoire was sequenced with immunoSEQ multiplex PCR; TCRdb's copy has only in-frame clones and lacks some. The repertoire holds roughly 260,000 clones, with more than 75% as singletons. The sequencing sample was made of PBMCs or T cells enriched from blood (not recorded which). The receptors were sampled from a woman aged 18 to 35 who had recovered from COVID-19. The conserved cysteine and the conserved F or W are not part of the CDR3 here. Each record gives: V gene, J gene, CDR3 protein.

TRBV12-3/TRBV12-4,TRBJ2-7,ASRRDSYEQY
TRBV2,TRBJ1-3,ASTAGGNTIY
TRBV18,TRBJ2-3,ASSGTSTDTQY
TRBV9,TRBJ2-5,ASSGAGRPQETQY
TRBV29-1,TRBJ1-1,SVVARLNTEAF
TRBV5-1,TRBJ2-2,ASSFNLEAPGELF
TRBV12-5,TRBJ1-2,ASGPRLGQKANYGYT
TRBV10-3,TRBJ2-3,AISELLAGGTADTQY
TRBV19,TRBJ1-2,ASSQGPIPNYGYT
TRBV20-1,TRBJ2-7,SASGQTYEQY
TRBV7-2,TRBJ2-3,ASSSRTSGGTDTQY
TRBV4-2,TRBJ2-7,ASSQEEGGAYEQY
TRBV28,TRBJ2-7,ASSNTGGTGYEQY
TRBV6-6,TRBJ1-2,ASTPGHYGYT
TRBV10-2,TRBJ2-2,ASRAGVNTGELF
TRBV7-2,TRBJ2-1,ASSSYLAGDWEQF
TRBV7-6,TRBJ1-5,ASSLGLYSNQPQH
TRBV30,TRBJ2-7,AWSSRTGDEQY
TRBV28,TRBJ2-3,ASSGLAGDTDTQY
TRBV7-9,TRBJ2-2,ASSEQGPLTGELF
TRBV29-1,TRBJ1-1,SVARGKFAEAF